Each of the 30 T cell receptor beta chains below was sequenced from the same sample in a study of shared clonotypes between healthy human individuals. CD45RO-negative CD8 cells positively selected for CCR7 made up the naive population, which excluded terminally differentiated effector memory CD45RA+ cells. TCRdb's copy holds only in-frame clones and misses some; the assay was immunoSEQ multiplex PCR. This table has around 2,000,000 clones, around 93% appearing once. Material for sequencing was naive CD8+ T cells from PBMCs. The receptors were gathered from a man aged 18 to 29 in good health. Some clones in this sample may be carry-over from other donors' samples.

The rearrangement uses TRBV7-8 and TRBJ2-7, with 10 bases fitting TRBD1. Trimming took 6 bases from V and 6 from J; bases not matched to a gene: 8. The germline gives CDR1 SGHVS, CDR2 FQNEAQ. The CDR3 contains 14 residues. The CDR3 loop is CASSTPGQGIEQYF. In DNA form, the CDR3 reads TGTGCCAGCAGTACCCCGGGACAGGGGATCGAGCAGTACTTC.

The V and J genes are TRBV6-1 and TRBJ2-2; D tentatively reads TRBD1 or TRBD2 (5 bases each). The CDR3 totals 12 residues. Per the germline V gene, CDR1 is MNHNS and CDR2 is SASEGT. Between the trimmed V and J ends, which lost 5 bases and 15 bases, there was a span of 16 bases. CDR3 sequence: CASSSGSGTVFF. As DNA, the CDR3 is TGTGCCAGCAGTTCCGGCTCCGGGACGGTGTTTTTT.

The chain uses TRBV25-1 and TRBJ1-2; TRBD1 is a possible D gene (5 bases). The CDR3 is 13 amino acids. Trimming stripped 4 bases from V and 4 bases from J, with 10 bases between. The germline gives CDR1 MGHDK, CDR2 SYGVNS. CDR3: CASSVDRSYGYTF. The CDR3 DNA is TGTGCCAGCAGTGTCGACAGATCCTATGGCTACACCTTC.

This CDR3 is CASSFSGTSGSNGQYF. In DNA form, the CDR3 reads TGTGCCAGCAGTTTTTCCGGGACTAGCGGGAGTAACGGGCAGTACTTC. This rearrangement joins TRBV28 to TRBJ2-7; 14 bases map to TRBD2. This CDR3 has 16 amino acids. Germline CDR1 is MDHEN and CDR2 is SYDVKM. Losses at the gene ends were 3 bases for V and 9 bases for J; bases not matched to a gene: 10.

The chain employs TRBV5-6 and TRBJ1-1; D is possibly TRBD1 (5 bases). This CDR3 comprises 18 residues. The germline V and J ends were trimmed by 3 bases and 7 bases, with 28 bases remaining between them. From germline, CDR1 is SGHDT and CDR2 YYEEEE. In nucleotides, the CDR3 is TGTGCCAGCAGCTGGAACCGGGACGCGAGAAGCGGGGCCAATGAAGCTTTCTTT. This sequence encodes CASSWNRDARSGANEAFF.

The rearrangement links TRBV9 to TRBJ2-2, with TRBD2 as a possible D gene (5 bases). Germline V gene lookup returns CDR1 SGDLS and CDR2 YYNGEE. The CDR3 is 14 residues long. Trimming left V 1 base short and J 5 bases short, with 9 bases between. The CDR3 here is CASSVWGVTGELFF. CDR3 bases: TGTGCCAGCAGCGTATGGGGAGTAACCGGGGAGCTGTTTTTT.

Points on this clone: The sample has other DNA sequences that encode this CDR3 too. The gene calls are TRBV7-9 and TRBJ2-2; D might be TRBD1 (7 bases). Trimming took off 2 bases at V and 5 bases at J, with 12 bases between the two ends. This CDR3 is 15 amino acids long. CDR1 is SEHNR and CDR2 is FQNEAQ in the germline V gene (reference sequence). The CDR3 is CASSLWQGGTGELFF. CDR3 nucleotide sequence: TGTGCCAGCAGCTTATGGCAGGGGGGTACCGGGGAGCTGTTTTTT.

The rearrangement uses TRBV6-5 and TRBJ2-7, with unresolved D. The length of the CDR3 is 11 residues. V was trimmed by 2 bases and J by 12 bases, leaving 11 bases between them. Per the germline V gene, CDR1 is MNHEY and CDR2 is SVGAGI. CDR3 in DNA: TGTGCCAGCAGTTACGATAAACGGCTGTACTTC. Its translation is CASSYDKRLYF.

This clone was detected only once. The chain links TRBV13 to TRBJ2-7; possibly TRBD1 for D (5 bases). With 5 bases removed from V and 4 bases from J, the gap between germline ends came to 15 bases. The length of the CDR3 is 14 residues. CDR1 PRHDT and CDR2 FYEKMQ come from the germline V gene (reference sequence). The CDR3 loop is CASSPPDTLYEQYF. The CDR3 DNA sequence: TGTGCCAGCAGCCCCCCGGACACCTTATACGAGCAGTACTTC.

J is TRBJ2-1 and V is TRBV7-2; 7 positions agree with TRBD2. Germline CDR1 SGHTA, CDR2 FQGNSA. J was trimmed by 0 bases and V by 2 bases; bases with no gene match: 10. This CDR3 has 18 residues. This CDR3 is CASSLMSGIPSSYNEQFF. The DNA of the CDR3 is TGTGCCAGCAGCTTAATGAGCGGGATTCCGAGCTCCTACAATGAGCAGTTCTTC.

The chain employs TRBV7-9 and TRBJ1-1; no definite D call. CDR1 and CDR2 from the germline V gene are SEHNR and FQNEAQ (reference sequence). Trimming removed 7 bases at V and 1 base at J, with 10 bases between. The CDR3 extends over 13 amino acids. For the CDR3, the DNA is TGTGCCAGCAAACGGAACGGGAACACTGAAGCTTTCTTT. Its protein product is CASKRNGNTEAFF.

The rearrangement links TRBV7-6 to TRBJ2-7; 10 nucleotides line up with TRBD2. V shed 1 base, J shed 6 bases, and the junction held 6 bases outside the gene matches. The CDR3 runs 15 residues. The germline V gene has CDR1 SGHVS and CDR2 FNYEAQ. The CDR3 bases are TGTGCCAGCAGCTTAGGGCTAGCGGGAGCAACCGAGCAGTACTTC. Translating it yields CASSLGLAGATEQYF.

The CDR3 loop is CASSFMGGGNEQYF. The CDR3 DNA reads as TGTGCCAGCAGTTTCATGGGGGGTGGCAACGAGCAGTACTTC. V usage is TRBV27 and J usage is TRBJ2-7; D might be TRBD2 (6 bases). Germline V gives CDR1 MNHEY, CDR2 SMNVEV (reference sequence). This CDR3 region has 14 residues. The V and J ends lost 3 bases and 5 bases respectively, with 14 bases between them.

The chain joins TRBV4-2 to TRBJ2-3; maybe TRBD1 (6 bases). The germline gives CDR1 LGHNA, CDR2 YNFKEQ. The V end was cut by 9 bases, the J end by 4 bases, with 23 bases between. The CDR3 consists of 16 residues. CDR3: CASIPGHRFGSDTQYF. The CDR3 coding sequence is TGTGCCAGTATCCCGGGACACCGGTTCGGGTCAGATACGCAGTATTTT.

The V and J genes are TRBV6-6 and TRBJ2-2; possible D gene TRBD1, 5 bases. Germline assignment: CDR1 MNHNY and CDR2 SVGAGI (reference sequence). CDR3 length equals 13 residues. The V gene lost 5 bases and the J gene lost 5 bases, with 9 bases spanning the gap. CDR3: CASSLQETGELFF. CDR3 DNA sequence: TGTGCCAGCAGTCTACAGGAAACCGGGGAGCTGTTTTTT.

The rearrangement links TRBV28 to TRBJ2-3; TRBD1 matches at 9 bases. The CDR3 is 18 residues long. V lost 2 bases to trimming and J lost 3 bases; unmatched junction nucleotides: 12. CDR1 is MDHEN, CDR2 SYDVKM, per germline. The CDR3 nucleotides read TGTGCCAGCAGTTTACGAGGACAGGGGAACAGGGGAACAGATACGCAGTATTTT. Translating it yields CASSLRGQGNRGTDTQYF.

The chain has TRBV14 and TRBJ1-2, with D maybe TRBD1 (6 bases). The CDR3 is 13 amino acids. Germline CDR1 and CDR2: SGHDN and FVKESK. V was shortened by 5 bases and J by 2 bases, with 9 bases between the two germline ends. This chain's CDR3 is CASSIQGNYGYTF. The CDR3 DNA reads TGTGCCAGCAGCATACAGGGCAACTATGGCTACACCTTC.

The rearrangement links TRBV10-1 to TRBJ2-7; TRBD2 is a possible D gene (6 bases). Per germline, CDR1 WNHNN and CDR2 SYGVQD (reference sequence). V lost 8 bases, J lost 4 bases, and 15 bases lay in between. This CDR3 region has 13 residues. The CDR3 DNA follows: TGCGCCAGCTCATCGGGGGTTTTATACGAGCAGTACTTC. This gives the protein CASSSGVLYEQYF.

Remarks on this clone: Different DNA sequences within this sample yield the same CDR3. The V call is TRBV27, the J call TRBJ1-5; the D gene is possibly TRBD1 (6 bases). From germline, CDR1 is MNHEY and CDR2 SMNVEV (reference sequence). CDR3 length: 13 residues. With 6 bases removed from V and 7 bases from J, the gap between germline ends came to 13 bases. The CDR3 region has the DNA TGTGCCAGCAGCCCCAGGGGAGGCCAGCCCCAGCATTTT. Translating gives CASSPRGGQPQHF.

This chain connects TRBV4-3 to TRBJ1-1; D unresolved. The germline V gene has CDR1 LGHNA and CDR2 YSLEER. CDR3 size: 16 residues. Trimming took 1 base from V and 1 from J, leaving 13 bases between them. The CDR3 sequence is CASSQVGAQRNTEAFF. CDR3 sequence (DNA): TGCGCCAGCAGCCAAGTAGGCGCACAGAGGAACACTGAAGCTTTCTTT.

Remarks on this clone: The junction shows a germline mismatch at one end, possibly a read error. The chain recombines TRBV7-8 with TRBJ2-1; 14 positions match TRBD2. The CDR3 loop spans 14 amino acids. Per the germline V gene, CDR1 is SGHVS and CDR2 is FQNEAQ. CDR3 protein: CASSSAGTSGSSVF. CDR3 nucleotide sequence: TGTGCCAGCAGCTCCGCCGGGACTAGCGGGAGTTCGGTCTTC. The full variable domain, with the rest looked up from reference TRBV7-8 and TRBJ2-1, is GAGVSQSPRYKVAKRGQDVALRCDPISGHVSLFWYQQALGQGPEFLTYFQNEAQLDKSGLPSDRFFAERPEGSVSTLKIQRTQQEDSAVYLCASSSAGTSGSSVFGPGTRLTVL.

This rearrangement joins TRBV19 to TRBJ1-1; D is uncertain. Germline CDR1 LNHDA, CDR2 SQIVND (reference sequence). The CDR3 consists of 16 residues. V lost 4 bases to trimming and J lost 1 base, with 16 bases between them. Here the CDR3 reads CASSTNYRTRNTEAFF. CDR3 DNA: TGTGCCAGTAGTACCAACTACCGGACCCGGAACACTGAAGCTTTCTTT. Full variable domain (outside the CDR3, taken from reference TRBV19 and TRBJ1-1): DGGITQSPKYLFRKEGQNVTLSCEQNLNHDAMYWYRQDPGQGLRLIYYSQIVNDFQKGDIAEGYSVSREKKESFPLTVTSAQKNPTAFYLCASSTNYRTRNTEAFFGQGTRLTVV.

The rearrangement joins TRBV29-1 to TRBJ2-1; possibly TRBD2 for D (6 bases). Germline-derived CDR1 and CDR2 are SQVTM and ANQGSEA. This CDR3 is 12 amino acids long. The V and J ends lost 7 bases and 2 bases respectively, with 9 bases between them. The CDR3 here is CSGREAYNEQFF. CDR3 DNA: TGCAGCGGGCGGGAAGCCTACAATGAGCAGTTCTTC.

This chain uses TRBV15 with TRBJ1-5, with D unresolved. Trimming stripped 10 bases from V and 0 bases from J, with 13 bases between. Germline CDR1 reads LNHNV; CDR2 reads YYDKDF (reference sequence). The CDR3 is made up of 14 amino acids. CDR3 in DNA: TGTGCCATCGGGCAAGGGTTTAGCAATCAGCCCCAGCATTTT. Encoded protein: CAIGQGFSNQPQHF.

In this sample, this clone turned up once. The CDR3 nucleotides are TGTGCCAGCAGTGCCCGGGACGGTATAGCCAAAAACATTCAGTACTTC. Protein product: CASSARDGIAKNIQYF. The V and J genes are TRBV6-1 and TRBJ2-4; D might be TRBD1 or TRBD2, each matching 5 bases. Germline V gene sequence: CDR1 MNHNS, CDR2 SASEGT. The CDR3 runs 16 residues. V was trimmed by 4 bases and J by 0 bases, leaving 13 bases between them.

The chain has TRBV9 and TRBJ2-1; 7 bases match TRBD1. Trimming cost V 4 bases and J 6 bases; bases outside gene matches: 7. This CDR3 spans 14 amino acids. Germline-derived CDR1 and CDR2 are SGDLS and YYNGEE. Here the CDR3 DNA reads TGTGCCAGCAGCCCCTTGGACAGGAGCAATGAGCAGTTCTTC. As protein: CASSPLDRSNEQFF.

The chain links TRBV6-1 to TRBJ2-7; D may be TRBD1 (5 bases). The CDR3 extends over 15 amino acids. V was shortened by 8 bases and J by 0 bases, with 17 bases between the two germline ends. Germline-derived CDR1 and CDR2 are MNHNS and SASEGT. The CDR3 sequence: CASRQNDSPSYEQYF. CDR3 DNA sequence: TGTGCCAGCCGCCAAAATGACAGTCCCTCCTACGAGCAGTACTTC.

The rearrangement joins TRBV10-3 to TRBJ1-5, with TRBD1 matching 8 bases. J lost 0 bases, V lost 7 bases, and 11 bases had no gene match. Germline lookup yields CDR1 ENHRY and CDR2 SYGVKD. The CDR3 length is 17 residues. As DNA, the CDR3 is TGTGCCATCAACCCAGGGGGCGCGAGGTATAGCAATCAGCCCCAGCATTTT. It translates to CAINPGGARYSNQPQHF.

The chain recombines TRBV2 with TRBJ2-7; TRBD2 aligns across 8 bases. CDR1 and CDR2 (germline): SNHLY, FYNNEI. The ends lost 6 bases at V and 3 bases at J; junction bases unmatched: 13. This CDR3 has 16 amino acids. CDR3 nucleotide sequence: TGTGCCAGCAGATCGGGTCCGGGAGGGGGGCTCTACGAGCAGTACTTC. This translates into CASRSGPGGGLYEQYF.

The chain carries TRBV9 and TRBJ2-7; D possibly corresponds to TRBD2 (7 bases). V was trimmed by 4 bases and J by 3 bases, leaving 17 bases between them. The CDR3 length is 15 residues. Per germline, CDR1 SGDLS and CDR2 YYNGEE. As DNA, the CDR3 is TGTGCCAGCAGCCCCACCGGGGGCGGGAGCTACGAGCAGTACTTC. Its translation is CASSPTGGGSYEQYF.